This T cell receptor beta chain is drawn from a study of human T cells and chemical hapten exposure. As for the study in general: TCR yields per sample varied, mainly owing to small pooled library volume differences.

General study results and limits: TCRs at high frequency, those above 1 in 1000, did not change with DPC sensitization.

The library tagged individual cDNA molecules with unique molecular identifiers. TCRdb analysed the 5' RACE reads with MiXCR anew, one entry per CDR3 protein. The top ten hold 2.5% to 3.5% of the sample, which has roughly 110,000 distinct CDR3 sequences, approximately 20% seen once. The sample holds a few counts of this clonotype. The antigen is undetermined. The starting material, unfractionated whole blood, was used for total RNA extraction. The sequence was obtained from a human donor in good health.

The CDR3 DNA reads TGTGCCAGCGTGGTGAACACTGAAGCTTTCTTT. Translating it yields CASVVNTEAFF. The V gene is TRBV28, the J gene TRBJ1-1; D not resolved. Germline loops: CDR1 MDHEN, CDR2 SYDVKM. V lost 8 bases and J lost 0, with 4 bases in between. The CDR3 runs 11 residues.